This T cell receptor beta chain was sequenced in a study of T cells after yellow fever vaccination. V lost 0 bases to trimming and J lost 2 bases, with 12 bases between them. This CDR3 has 15 amino acids. Germline CDR1 reads DFQATT; CDR2 reads SNEGSKA (reference sequence). This clonotype was found many times. Its antigen is undetermined. Whole-study findings and limits: Weaker, the secondary response peaked sooner, at day 5 versus 15. Boosting was followed by the reappearance of most primary-vaccination clones (about 96% CD4, 70% to 90% CD8). Abundant clonotypes from the bulk population could get into FACS-sorted repertoires as contaminants.

TCRdb analysed the 5' RACE reads with MiXCR anew, one entry per CDR3 protein. Among 95,000 to 150,000 distinct CDR3 sequences listed, approximately 8.4% were seen once. The gene calls are TRBV20-1 and TRBJ2-3; D possibly uses TRBD1 or TRBD2 (6 bases each). The TCR sequence derives from a man aged 18 to 30 who received the YFV17D yellow fever vaccine. The sample in question was CD8+ T cells sorted from PBMCs, obtained on the day of the yellow fever booster vaccination. The CDR3 coding sequence is TGCAGTGCTAGAGATACGTGGGGGGCCACAGATACGCAGTATTTT. This encodes CSARDTWGATDTQYF.